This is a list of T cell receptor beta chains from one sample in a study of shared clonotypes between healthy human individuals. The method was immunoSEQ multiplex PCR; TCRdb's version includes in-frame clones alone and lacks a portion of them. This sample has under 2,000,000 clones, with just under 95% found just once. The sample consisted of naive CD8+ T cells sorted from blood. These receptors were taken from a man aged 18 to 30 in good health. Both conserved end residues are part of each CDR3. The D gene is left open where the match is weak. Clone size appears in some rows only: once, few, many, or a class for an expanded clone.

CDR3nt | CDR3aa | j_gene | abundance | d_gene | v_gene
TGTGCCAGTAGTATATTGGGACAGGGGGCTGGGGCCAACGTCCTGACTTTC | CASSILGQGAGANVLTF | TRBJ2-6 | . | TRBD1 | TRBV19
TGCGCCAGCAGCCAAGATACTTTACCGGCGGGAGGGAATGAGCAGTTCTTC | CASSQDTLPAGGNEQFF | TRBJ2-1 | . | TRBD2 | TRBV4-3
TGTGCTATACTTAAGACCCAGTACTTC | CAILKTQYF | TRBJ2-5 | once | . | TRBV12-5
TGCGCCAGCAGCCAAGTACCTGGGACCGCTACCTACGAGCAGTACTTC | CASSQVPGTATYEQYF | TRBJ2-7 | . | . | TRBV4-1
TGCGCCAGCAGCCAAGAAAGAGCGGGAGGGTCGGAGACCCAGTACTTC | CASSQERAGGSETQYF | TRBJ2-5 | . | TRBD2 | TRBV4-3
TGCAGCGTTGAAGAGGATGGTATCTCCTACGAGCAGTACTTC | CSVEEDGISYEQYF | TRBJ2-7 | . | . | TRBV29-1
TGTGCCAGCAGCTACGGGGGGAAGGACGAAGCTTTCTTT | CASSYGGKDEAFF | TRBJ1-1 | . | . | TRBV9
TGTGCCAGCAACCACAGGGGGCTCACTGAAGCTTTCTTT | CASNHRGLTEAFF | TRBJ1-1 | . | TRBD1 | TRBV6-5
TGTGCCAGCAGCTTAGCCCAGGGTGGAGATACGCAGTATTTT | CASSLAQGGDTQYF | TRBJ2-3 | . | . | TRBV7-9
TGTGCCAGTCGGTCGGGCTATAGCAATCAGCCCCAGCATTTT | CASRSGYSNQPQHF | TRBJ1-5 | . | . | TRBV2
TGTGCCAGCATTCCCCAGACAGGGGTACGGGAGACCCAGTACTTC | CASIPQTGVRETQYF | TRBJ2-5 | . | TRBD1 | TRBV2
TGTGCCAGCAGCTTAGGGCCCGCCAAAAATACAGAATCCTATGGCTACACCTTC | CASSLGPAKNTESYGYTF | TRBJ1-2 | . | . | TRBV7-6
TGTGCCAGCAGCTTAACGTCCCAGGGGGCGCGTGGAAACACCATATATTTT | CASSLTSQGARGNTIYF | TRBJ1-3 | . | TRBD1 | TRBV7-2
TGTGCCATCAGCAGCGGGGGGGGCTCTTACAATGAGCAGTTCTTC | CAISSGGGSYNEQFF | TRBJ2-1 | . | TRBD2 | TRBV10-3
TGTGCCAGCAGCGCCGACAGGGAGAAAGAGACCCAGTACTTC | CASSADREKETQYF | TRBJ2-5 | . | TRBD1 | TRBV7-9
TGTGCCAGCAGTTACGACAGGAGCACAGATACGCAGTATTTT | CASSYDRSTDTQYF | TRBJ2-3 | once | . | TRBV27
TGTGCCAGCAGCTTGGGCCAGTGGGCTTACAATGAGCAGTTCTTC | CASSLGQWAYNEQFF | TRBJ2-1 | . | . | TRBV5-8
TGTGCCAGCAGTCCATCCCCCCTCTGGACAGGGTCAGCAACTAATGAAAAACTGTTTTTT | CASSPSPLWTGSATNEKLFF | TRBJ1-4 | . | TRBD1 | TRBV27
TGTGCCAGCAGCTCCCCGACAGGGGCCCAGTACTTC | CASSSPTGAQYF | TRBJ2-5 | . | TRBD1 | TRBV7-9
TGTGCCAGCAGCTCGGTACAAGGGGGACTAGCGGGAGAAGCGAGCCAAGAGACCCAGTACTTC | CASSSVQGGLAGEASQETQYF | TRBJ2-5 | . | TRBD2 | TRBV13
TGTGCCAGCAGCGATAGGACAGGGGGTGGGGAGACCCAGTACTTC | CASSDRTGGGETQYF | TRBJ2-5 | . | TRBD1 | TRBV9
TGTGCCAGCAGCACCGGACAGGTAGGCTACGAGCAGTACTTC | CASSTGQVGYEQYF | TRBJ2-7 | once | TRBD1 | TRBV13
TGTGCCAGCAGCGACGGGACAGCGAGTCGAGGCACTGAAGCTTTCTTT | CASSDGTASRGTEAFF | TRBJ1-1 | . | TRBD1 | TRBV11-2
TGTGCCAGCAGCCTTTCTAGCGGGAGCTATGAGCAGTTCTTC | CASSLSSGSYEQFF | TRBJ2-1 | . | TRBD2 | TRBV9
TGTGCCAGCAGTTACTCGACCCCCCAAGAGACCCAGTACTTC | CASSYSTPQETQYF | TRBJ2-5 | . | . | TRBV6-5
TGTGCCAGCAGTTACTCTGTGGGACAGCTCCCGGGCGGCTACACCTTC | CASSYSVGQLPGGYTF | TRBJ1-2 | . | TRBD1 | TRBV6-5
TGCGCCAGCAGCCAATCCGGGACGGCGACCTACGAGCAGTACTTC | CASSQSGTATYEQYF | TRBJ2-7 | . | . | TRBV4-1
TGCAGTGCTAGAGTGTCGGCCGAGCAGTACTTC | CSARVSAEQYF | TRBJ2-7 | few | . | TRBV20-1
TGTGCCAGCAGTTCTACATTCGAGGGCCAGAATGAAAAACTGTTTTTT | CASSSTFEGQNEKLFF | TRBJ1-4 | . | . | TRBV28
TGTGCCAGCAGTTCCCGGGACTTTCCCTCACCGAGCTCCTATAATTCACCCCTCCACTTT | CASSSRDFPSPSSYNSPLHF | TRBJ1-6 | . | . | TRBV6-9
TGTGCCAGCAGCACCGGGACAGGGGCCTACGAGCAGTACTTC | CASSTGTGAYEQYF | TRBJ2-7 | . | TRBD1 | TRBV5-5
TGTGCCAGCAGCTTGTCAGGGGAGCCCTACAATGAGCAGTTCTTC | CASSLSGEPYNEQFF | TRBJ2-1 | . | . | TRBV11-3
TGTGCCAGCAGCCCCGGGACAGGGGCGCCTGAAGCTTTCTTT | CASSPGTGAPEAFF | TRBJ1-1 | . | TRBD1 | TRBV9
TGTGCCAGCAACGCCCACACTGAAGCTTTCTTT | CASNAHTEAFF | TRBJ1-1 | . | . | TRBV5-5
TGTGCCAGCAGACTAATAGGACAGCGAGAAGCTTTCTTT | CASRLIGQREAFF | TRBJ1-1 | once | . | TRBV6-5
TGTGCCAGTAGTATGGGCGCTGAGCAGTTCTTC | CASSMGAEQFF | TRBJ2-1 | few | . | TRBV19
TGCGCCAGCAGCCAGTCGTTGGGCACAGATACGCAGTATTTT | CASSQSLGTDTQYF | TRBJ2-3 | . | . | TRBV4-1
TGTGCCTCGAGCCCGGACAGGGGTAGCTCCTACGAGCAGTACTTC | CASSPDRGSSYEQYF | TRBJ2-7 | . | TRBD1 | TRBV10-3
TGTGCCAGCAGTCAACCCCCCTCGCAGGGTGGGACTCACGAGCAGTACTTC | CASSQPPSQGGTHEQYF | TRBJ2-7 | . | . | TRBV27
TGTGCCAGCAGTGACCACAGGGGACTCTACAATGAGCAGTTCTTC | CASSDHRGLYNEQFF | TRBJ2-1 | . | . | TRBV2
TGTGCCATACGGGGGGTCCCGAACACTGAAGCTTTCTTT | CAIRGVPNTEAFF | TRBJ1-1 | . | . | TRBV2